This note documents a single TCR beta chain sequence. Which antigen it targets is not known. The record has no base qualities; no much larger clone is one base away. The cohort consisted of some 670 healthy bone marrow donors. At the time of sampling, every cohort member was nominally healthy, though immune exposures that went unrecorded were likely present. The donor was CMV seronegative and was included in the group of a few hundred seronegative cohort members. A peripheral blood sample was collected from each donor, and TCR beta sequencing was performed on peripheral blood mononuclear cells. The Qiagen DNeasy Blood Extraction Kit was used to extract genomic DNA from the blood cell samples. V and J lose 4 bases and 1 base, and a span of 2 bases separates them. CDR1 SGHDT and CDR2 YYEEEE were looked up in the germline V gene. The CDR3 runs 11 residues from the cysteine to the phenylalanine. This entry keeps only the CDR3 DNA: 33 bases, framed from base 1.

Library creation used the immunoSEQ multiplex PCR assay. A mixture of 60 forward primers for TCR Vbeta segments and 13 reverse primers for TCR Jbeta segments was used in the multiplex PCR. The CDR3 region of rearranged TCR beta genes was amplified from genomic DNA by a multiplex PCR assay. Amplified TCR beta libraries were sequenced as 87-base-pair reads on the Illumina HiSeq System. In the paper's pipeline: A later analysis tallied 75 million to 85 million unique TCR beta chains across the 666 repertoires, and some 12 million of those chains were shared by two or more donors. Raw reads were error-corrected and collapsed into unique sequences by a nearest-neighbor algorithm in which closely related sequences were merged to remove PCR and sequencing errors. Alignment of CDR3 sequences to IMGT reference sequences was used to assign V, D and J gene segments. For a sequence to be retained, a match of at least six nucleotides was required to both a V gene segment and a J gene segment. Rearrangements were classified as productive when the CDR3 lacked stop codons and remained in frame with V and J, and all other rearrangements were classified as non-productive. CDR3 was defined by IMGT convention, running from the second conserved V-encoded cysteine to the conserved J-encoded phenylalanine. In an earlier analysis of around 570 of the donors, sequences lacking an unambiguous match to a single V gene segment were excluded. An earlier analysis of several hundred of the donors classified V segments as functional when productive rearrangements were above 56.7% and as segregating when the standard deviation between donors was above 5%. A statistical classification framework was built to diagnose cytomegalovirus status from the catalog of TCR beta chain sequences. In a later analysis, V and J genes were assigned by comparing TCR nucleotide sequences against IMGT/GENE-DB human TR gene sequences. A later analysis assigned CDR3 sequences and most-parsimonious VDJ recombination scenarios with the TCRdist pipeline. In a later analysis, each TCR beta chain was defined by its CDR3 amino acid sequence together with its V-gene family, and reads lacking a unique V-gene family were excluded. In a later analysis, approximately 640 highly shared, low-generation-probability nucleotide sequences were removed to address suspected cross-contamination and a sequencing artifact. For each public chain, a later analysis derived a clonal expansion index from normalized ranks of inferred template counts within each repertoire. In a later analysis, generation probabilities were computed using a VDJ recombination model fitted to out-of-frame rearrangements, and the results were checked against IGoR. Hypergeometric tests were used in a later analysis to score TCR-TCR, TCR-HLA and TCR-CMV co-occurrence, with a repertoire-size bias correction applied to the TCR pairs. To estimate false discovery rates, a later analysis permuted the HLA or CMV assignments 20 times. A later analysis grouped co-occurring TCRs with DBSCAN, adding TCRdist sequence similarity when clustering within HLA-allele-positive subsets. Repertoires with fewer than 30,000 or more than 120,000 public chains were left out of co-occurrence clustering, as were several repertoires with anomalous nucleotide sharing. Not all clones reach the TCRdb copy of this immuneACCESS table, which keeps in-frame sequences only. Checked studies attribute under half of the gap to unresolved V genes and leave the rest unexplained. That table furnishes V, J and clone size, whereas the DNA furnished D and trimming. For this sample there are roughly 130,000 clones; about four fifths appear just once. About 2% of the sample is taken by the ten largest.

This sample is part of a study of cytomegalovirus exposure and HLA in healthy donors (dated by TCRdb to about 2017). Looking at the study overall: An earlier analysis of roughly 570 of the donors reported approximately 280 Gb of sequence data and 100 million to 120 million unique TCR beta sequences obtained from around 180 million T cells. About 300 gigabases of sequencing data and 78 million or so unique TCR sequences were included in an early release covering around 650 HLA-typed donors. Of the 300 to 450 genotyped donors, over 70% fell in the genetic ancestry cluster associated with self-reported Caucasian donors. The aim of the study was to test whether cataloging public T cell receptors could identify signatures of past pathogen exposure. The study profiled the T cell repertoires of more than 500 subjects by immunosequencing and related them to cytomegalovirus serostatus. Besides the first cohort of approximately 670 subjects, a separate validation cohort made up of over 100 different subjects was used. The study combined high-throughput TCR immunosequencing, statistical association of individual TCRs with disease status, and machine learning to predict cytomegalovirus infection status. A later analysis re-examined previously published TCR beta repertoires from around 670 donors and added high-resolution HLA genotyping to investigate patterns of TCR occurrence. Rather than using new phenotypic data, the later analysis identified candidate immune exposures from TCR beta sequences and from how often those sequences occurred across donors. An earlier analysis of fewer than 750 of the donors used high-throughput TCR beta sequencing to judge whether each TCR beta V gene segment behaved as functional or pseudogenic. Donor age, sex, ethnicity and CMV serostatus were compiled alongside the repertoire data. Genome-wide SNP genotypes for about 60% of the roughly 670 donors were used in a later genetic analysis, which treated that subset as a discovery cohort. Every discovery cohort repertoire had been produced on one sequencing platform. Both class I and class II loci were covered by HLA typing, at four-digit resolution. Typing coverage varied by locus: 629-630 donors for A, B, C, DRB1 and DQB1; around 560 for DQA1; over 600 for DPA1; around 450 for DPB1. About 5 DR-DQ haplotypes were handled as single units for association and clustering, since linkage in the cohort was strong. On average, roughly 250,000 unique TCR beta nucleotide sequences were sequenced per donor among fewer than 500 genotyped donors of the cohort, with about 17% of those sequences being non-productive. General findings and caveats noted by the study authors: A later genetic analysis associated a missense DCLRE1C variant with V-gene and J-gene trimming of TCR beta chains, and an independent cohort replicated the association. A later analysis found that HLA-associated TCR beta chains were more clonally expanded and had lower generation probabilities than equally common non-associated chains. According to a later analysis, parvovirus B19, influenza, CMV and Epstein-Barr virus appeared linked to several top co-occurrence clusters. Sequencing depth was assumed to be roughly uniform across donors in the presence/absence analyses, though that assumption may not hold. In this cohort, only TCR beta chains were sequenced, and detectable features were limited by the absence of alpha or paired-chain data. The 87-base-pair reads could not distinguish some IMGT-functional V segments, including TRBV6-2 and TRBV6-3, so those segments were excluded. Three of the identified cytomegalovirus-associated TCR beta chains were confirmed in vitro to be specific for cytomegalovirus antigens. The only immune exposure information available for the cohort was CMV serostatus. A total of around 150 TCR beta chains were listed by the study as associated with cytomegalovirus. A cluster of highly shared sequence variants was judged likely to represent a technical artifact of the sequencing pipeline. Across donors, most TCR sequences were observed very rarely, whereas some public TCRs were present in many individuals. HLA typing was unavailable for some donors at each locus, so association tests used only the typed subset. In a later genetic analysis, fewer N-insertions in productive TCRs were reported among donors in an Asian-associated ancestry cluster than the roughly 700-donor mean. When HLA alleles, especially DR and DQ, strongly co-occurred, attributing TCR associations to individual alleles was difficult. Specific HLA alleles were associated with over 15,000 TCR beta sequences at a false discovery rate of 0.05 in a later analysis. The classifier was reported to diagnose cytomegalovirus status with high specificity and sensitivity in both the original cohort and the validation cohort. According to a later analysis, most CMV-associated TCR beta chains appeared to be HLA-restricted, and the HLA associations seemed to be driven largely by CMV exposure. In a later analysis, TCR association rates were found to vary across HLA loci, with the most associated TCRs seen for DRB1 alleles and the fewest for HLA-C alleles. It was suggested by the authors that the approach could potentially be generalized to other disease states and immunological phenotypes. A further reported finding was that TCR beta sequences accurately predicted the HLA-A and HLA-B alleles for most subjects in the first cohort. An earlier analysis of approximately 500 of the donors showed that most TCR beta V segments appeared in productive rearrangements either about 87% or about 30% of the time, which broadly matched IMGT annotations. Correlated functional status among segregating V segments might be attributable to linkage disequilibrium, but an unknown experimental factor could not be ruled out. Because counts were too low, seventeen rarely observed V segments, including chromosome 9 orphons, were excluded from the earlier analysis of around 640 of the donors.

The chain was built from TRBV5-6 and TRBJ2-5, with an unclear D gene assignment. This clonotype was sampled from a man aged 18 to 35 in good health and CMV-seronegative. Sequencing was performed on PBMCs. The CDR3 amino acid sequence is: CASSLQETQYF. In nucleotides, the sequence is TGTGCCAGCAGCCTCCAAGAGACCCAGTACTTC.